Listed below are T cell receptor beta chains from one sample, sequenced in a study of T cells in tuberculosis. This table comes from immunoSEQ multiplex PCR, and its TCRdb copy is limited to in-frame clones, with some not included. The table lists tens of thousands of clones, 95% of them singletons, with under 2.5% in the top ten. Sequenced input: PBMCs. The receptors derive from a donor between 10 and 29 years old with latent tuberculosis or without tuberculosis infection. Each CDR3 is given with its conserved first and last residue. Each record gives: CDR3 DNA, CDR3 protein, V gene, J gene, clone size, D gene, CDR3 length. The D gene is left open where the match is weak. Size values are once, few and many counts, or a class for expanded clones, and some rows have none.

DNA: TGTGCCAGCAGCTTTGCGGGGGGAAACTACGAGCAGTACTTC
CDR3: CASSFAGGNYEQYF
V: TRBV5-4
J: TRBJ2-7
size: NA
D: TRBD2
length: 14

DNA: TGTGCCAGCACCTTGGGAACTAGCGGAAGTCCCTACGAGCAGTACTTC
CDR3: CASTLGTSGSPYEQYF
V: TRBV7-9
J: TRBJ2-7
size: once
D: TRBD2
length: 16

DNA: TGCGCCAGCAGCTTGGTTCAGGCAGGGTGGTCTGGGGCCAACGTCCTGACTTTC
CDR3: CASSLVQAGWSGANVLTF
V: TRBV5-1
J: TRBJ2-6
size: NA
D: NA
length: 18

DNA: TGTGCCAGCAGTCTACAGGGGGGCACTGAAGCTTTCTTT
CDR3: CASSLQGGTEAFF
V: TRBV6-6
J: TRBJ1-1
size: NA
D: TRBD1
length: 13

DNA: TGTGCCAGCAGCAGGGGAAGCAATCAGCCCCAGCATTTT
CDR3: CASSRGSNQPQHF
V: TRBV5-6
J: TRBJ1-5
size: NA
D: NA
length: 13

DNA: TGTGCCTGGAGTTCCACTAGCGTGGATACGCAGTATTTT
CDR3: CAWSSTSVDTQYF
V: TRBV30
J: TRBJ2-3
size: once
D: TRBD2
length: 13

DNA: TGTGCCAGCAGCTTAGATCAGGCAGATACGCAGTATTTT
CDR3: CASSLDQADTQYF
V: TRBV11-2
J: TRBJ2-3
size: NA
D: NA
length: 13

DNA: TGTGCCAGCAGCTTGTCCAGCTACGAGCAGTACTTC
CDR3: CASSLSSYEQYF
V: TRBV5-5
J: TRBJ2-7
size: NA
D: NA
length: 12

DNA: TGTGCCACCCAAAACAGGGGGGTTCAGCCCCAGCATTTT
CDR3: CATQNRGVQPQHF
V: TRBV19
J: TRBJ1-5
size: NA
D: TRBD1
length: 13

DNA: TGTGCCAGCTCATCCGGACAGGGGGCGGGAGAGCAGTACTTC
CDR3: CASSSGQGAGEQYF
V: TRBV18
J: TRBJ2-7
size: once
D: TRBD1
length: 14

DNA: TGCAGCGTTGGGACAGCCGTAATTTCTGAAGCTTTCTTT
CDR3: CSVGTAVISEAFF
V: TRBV29-1
J: TRBJ1-1
size: NA
D: NA
length: 13

DNA: TGCGCCAGCAGCCAAGTTTTTAGACAGCACTACCAAGAGACCCAGTACTTC
CDR3: CASSQVFRQHYQETQYF
V: TRBV4-1
J: TRBJ2-5
size: once
D: NA
length: 17

DNA: TGTGCCAGCAGCGTGGACAGCCACTACGAGCAGTACTTC
CDR3: CASSVDSHYEQYF
V: TRBV9
J: TRBJ2-7
size: NA
D: NA
length: 13

DNA: TGTGCCAGCAGCGCCCGACTAGTTACAGATACGCAGTATTTT
CDR3: CASSARLVTDTQYF
V: TRBV7-2
J: TRBJ2-3
size: NA
D: NA
length: 14

DNA: TGTGCCAGCAGCTTTACGGGACAGGCCCCAGATACGCAGTATTTT
CDR3: CASSFTGQAPDTQYF
V: TRBV7-3
J: TRBJ2-3
size: NA
D: TRBD1
length: 15

DNA: TGTGCCAGCAGTTTATCCGTGTCAAGGGGTTTCTACGAGCAGTACTTC
CDR3: CASSLSVSRGFYEQYF
V: TRBV27
J: TRBJ2-7
size: NA
D: NA
length: 16

DNA: TGCGCCAGCAGCTACGAGAGCACAGATACGCAGTATTTT
CDR3: CASSYESTDTQYF
V: TRBV5-1
J: TRBJ2-3
size: NA
D: NA
length: 13

DNA: TGTGCCAGCAGTTTCCGGGAATATGGCTACACCTTC
CDR3: CASSFREYGYTF
V: TRBV28
J: TRBJ1-2
size: NA
D: NA
length: 12

DNA: TGTGCCAGCAGCCTCGGCAGGCTGGGCGAAAAACTGTTTTTT
CDR3: CASSLGRLGEKLFF
V: TRBV5-6
J: TRBJ1-4
size: NA
D: NA
length: 14

DNA: TGTGCCAGCTCACCACAGACAGGGGGTACTGAAGCTTTCTTT
CDR3: CASSPQTGGTEAFF
V: TRBV18
J: TRBJ1-1
size: NA
D: TRBD1
length: 14

DNA: TGTGCCAGCAGCGTAGGGACAGGGGGCGGGTACGAGCAGTACTTC
CDR3: CASSVGTGGGYEQYF
V: TRBV9
J: TRBJ2-7
size: NA
D: TRBD1
length: 15

DNA: TGTGCCAGCAGTGAAGTGGACACCAAACAGCCCCAGCATTTT
CDR3: CASSEVDTKQPQHF
V: TRBV6-1
J: TRBJ1-5
size: NA
D: NA
length: 14

DNA: TGTGCCAGCAGCTTAGTTGACAGGGGGGGAACTGAAGCTTTCTTT
CDR3: CASSLVDRGGTEAFF
V: TRBV7-6
J: TRBJ1-1
size: NA
D: TRBD1
length: 15

DNA: TGTGCCAGCAGCTTCTTCCGGGACAGGGCAATATTGGCCAAAAACATTCAGTACTTC
CDR3: CASSFFRDRAILAKNIQYF
V: TRBV21-1
J: TRBJ2-4
size: NA
D: NA
length: 19

DNA: TGTGCCAGCAGTTTAACCTTTAACGAGGTGAACTATGGCTACACCTTC
CDR3: CASSLTFNEVNYGYTF
V: TRBV27
J: TRBJ1-2
size: NA
D: NA
length: 16

DNA: TGTGCCAGTAGGGCGGGGGGTGATGCCACCGGGGAGCTGTTTTTT
CDR3: CASRAGGDATGELFF
V: TRBV19
J: TRBJ2-2
size: NA
D: TRBD2
length: 15

DNA: TGTGCCAGCAGCGTGGACAGGGGTACTGGCTACACCTTC
CDR3: CASSVDRGTGYTF
V: TRBV9
J: TRBJ1-2
size: NA
D: TRBD1
length: 13

DNA: TGTGCCAGTAGTTCCTCCCACCTATATGGCTACACCTTC
CDR3: CASSSSHLYGYTF
V: TRBV19
J: TRBJ1-2
size: NA
D: NA
length: 13

DNA: TGCGCCAGCAGCTTGGGAGACTGGAGCAATCAGCCCCAGCATTTT
CDR3: CASSLGDWSNQPQHF
V: TRBV5-1
J: TRBJ1-5
size: NA
D: NA
length: 15

DNA: TGTGCCAGTAGTCTAACACTAGCGTCCCACACAGATACGCAGTATTTT
CDR3: CASSLTLASHTDTQYF
V: TRBV19
J: TRBJ2-3
size: NA
D: TRBD2
length: 16

DNA: TGTGCCAGCAGCCCTTATTCGGGACAGTTGGTTGGCTACACCTTC
CDR3: CASSPYSGQLVGYTF
V: TRBV14
J: TRBJ1-2
size: NA
D: TRBD1
length: 15

DNA: TGTGCCAGTAGTACACGACAGGGCAACTATGGCTACACCTTC
CDR3: CASSTRQGNYGYTF
V: TRBV19
J: TRBJ1-2
size: NA
D: TRBD1
length: 14

DNA: TGTGCCAGCAGCTCAGACAGGGGTTTGACTGAAGCTTTCTTT
CDR3: CASSSDRGLTEAFF
V: TRBV6-5
J: TRBJ1-1
size: NA
D: TRBD1
length: 14

DNA: TGTGCCGGACAGGGAAGCAATCAGCCCCAGCATTTT
CDR3: CAGQGSNQPQHF
V: TRBV19
J: TRBJ1-5
size: NA
D: TRBD1
length: 12

DNA: TGTGCCAGTCGGACAGGACACTCTGGAAACACCATATATTTT
CDR3: CASRTGHSGNTIYF
V: TRBV19
J: TRBJ1-3
size: NA
D: TRBD1
length: 14

DNA: TGTGCCACCAGCCAGCTGGGACAGCCCTATGGCTACACCTTC
CDR3: CATSQLGQPYGYTF
V: TRBV15
J: TRBJ1-2
size: NA
D: TRBD1
length: 14

DNA: TGTGCCAGCAGTTCAGGGGGCTGGACCACCGGGGAGCTGTTTTTT
CDR3: CASSSGGWTTGELFF
V: TRBV28
J: TRBJ2-2
size: NA
D: TRBD1
length: 15

DNA: TGTGCCAGCAGTACGACACCTACCTACGAGCAGTACTTC
CDR3: CASSTTPTYEQYF
V: TRBV6-5
J: TRBJ2-7
size: NA
D: NA
length: 13

DNA: TGCAGCGTCCTAAGGAGGGGGCAGAGGAACACTGAAGCTTTCTTT
CDR3: CSVLRRGQRNTEAFF
V: TRBV29-1
J: TRBJ1-1
size: NA
D: TRBD1
length: 15

DNA: TGTGCCAGCAGTTACTCTCCGGGACCCCAGCATTTT
CDR3: CASSYSPGPQHF
V: TRBV6-6
J: TRBJ1-5
size: NA
D: NA
length: 12

DNA: TGTGCTAGCAGCTTAGGGCAGGGAAACACCATATATTTT
CDR3: CASSLGQGNTIYF
V: TRBV7-7
J: TRBJ1-3
size: NA
D: NA
length: 13

DNA: TGTGCCAGCAGCTTAGCGGGGGGGCCATCAGATACGCAGTATTTT
CDR3: CASSLAGGPSDTQYF
V: TRBV7-8
J: TRBJ2-3
size: once
D: NA
length: 15

DNA: TGTGCCAGTAGTACGCCAGCGGGAGGGCCCTCCGAGCAGTACTTC
CDR3: CASSTPAGGPSEQYF
V: TRBV19
J: TRBJ2-7
size: NA
D: TRBD2
length: 15

DNA: TGTGCCAGCAGCCTAGCGGGAGTTAGAGAGACCCAGTACTTC
CDR3: CASSLAGVRETQYF
V: TRBV7-3
J: TRBJ2-5
size: NA
D: TRBD2
length: 14

DNA: TGCGCCAGCAGCCTAAGCCGGGACAGGGCCTTTAACTATGGCTACACCTTC
CDR3: CASSLSRDRAFNYGYTF
V: TRBV4-3
J: TRBJ1-2
size: NA
D: TRBD1
length: 17

DNA: TGTGCCAGCAGTGAACCCGCAGGGGCTGGAAACACCATATATTTT
CDR3: CASSEPAGAGNTIYF
V: TRBV25-1
J: TRBJ1-3
size: NA
D: NA
length: 15

DNA: TGCGCCAGCAGCGGTCTAGCGGGGGTCTCCTACAATGAGCAGTTCTTC
CDR3: CASSGLAGVSYNEQFF
V: TRBV5-1
J: TRBJ2-1
size: NA
D: TRBD2
length: 16

DNA: TGTGCCAGCAGTTACATGCACGAGCCCCTCCACTTT
CDR3: CASSYMHEPLHF
V: TRBV6-5
J: TRBJ1-6
size: once
D: NA
length: 12

DNA: TGTGCTAGTGGTTTACGGACAGGGGGCTGGTACGAGCAGTACTTC
CDR3: CASGLRTGGWYEQYF
V: TRBV12-5
J: TRBJ2-7
size: NA
D: TRBD1
length: 15

DNA: TGTGCCAGCTCACCACAACTCGGGGAAGAAAAACTGTTTTTT
CDR3: CASSPQLGEEKLFF
V: TRBV18
J: TRBJ1-4
size: NA
D: NA
length: 14

DNA: TGTGCCAGCAGCTTTAGGACTAGCGGGAATCTGAGGTACGAGCAGTACTTC
CDR3: CASSFRTSGNLRYEQYF
V: TRBV5-6
J: TRBJ2-7
size: NA
D: TRBD2
length: 17

DNA: TGCAGCGTTGCCGATGCAGGGACCTACAATGAGCAGTTCTTC
CDR3: CSVADAGTYNEQFF
V: TRBV29-1
J: TRBJ2-1
size: NA
D: NA
length: 14

DNA: TGTGCCTGGAGCTCACAGGAGACCTCCTACGAGCAGTACTTC
CDR3: CAWSSQETSYEQYF
V: TRBV30
J: TRBJ2-7
size: NA
D: NA
length: 14

DNA: TGTGCCAGCAGTTTAGCCCAAAACATTCAGTACTTC
CDR3: CASSLAQNIQYF
V: TRBV2
J: TRBJ2-4
size: NA
D: NA
length: 12

DNA: TGTGCCAGCAGCTTAGAGACTAGCGGGGGTAATTCCTACGAGCAGTACTTC
CDR3: CASSLETSGGNSYEQYF
V: TRBV7-6
J: TRBJ2-7
size: NA
D: TRBD2
length: 17

DNA: TGCGCCAGCAGCTTGGGGACAGGTGTGGGCAATCAGCCCCAGCATTTT
CDR3: CASSLGTGVGNQPQHF
V: TRBV5-1
J: TRBJ1-5
size: NA
D: TRBD1
length: 16

DNA: TGTGCCAGCGGTCCGGCGGGAGTGGGAGCCAAAAACATTCAGTACTTC
CDR3: CASGPAGVGAKNIQYF
V: TRBV2
J: TRBJ2-4
size: NA
D: TRBD2
length: 16

DNA: TGTGCCAGCAGTTTACCGGGACAGGGCTTCCACGAGCAGTACTTC
CDR3: CASSLPGQGFHEQYF
V: TRBV13
J: TRBJ2-7
size: NA
D: TRBD1
length: 15